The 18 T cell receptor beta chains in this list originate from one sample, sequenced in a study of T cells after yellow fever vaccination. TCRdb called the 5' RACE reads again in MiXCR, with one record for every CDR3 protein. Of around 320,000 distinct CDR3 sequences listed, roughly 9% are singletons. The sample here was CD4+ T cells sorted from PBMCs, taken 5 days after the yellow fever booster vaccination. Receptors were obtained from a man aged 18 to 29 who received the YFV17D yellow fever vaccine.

CDR3 region: CATSRDGGGYTF. In DNA, the CDR3 is TGTGCCACCAGCAGAGATGGGGGTGGCTACACCTTC. The rearrangement links TRBV15 to TRBJ1-2; D is possibly TRBD1 (5 bases). Germline assignment: CDR1 LNHNV and CDR2 YYDKDF (reference sequence). Trimming left V 0 bases short and J 7 bases short, with 6 bases between. This CDR3 is built from 12 residues.

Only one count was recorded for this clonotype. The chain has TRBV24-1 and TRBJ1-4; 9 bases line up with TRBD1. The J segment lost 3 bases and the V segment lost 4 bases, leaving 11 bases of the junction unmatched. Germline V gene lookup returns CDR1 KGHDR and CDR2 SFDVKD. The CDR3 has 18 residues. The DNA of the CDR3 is TGTGCCACCAGTGACCGTGGTATTACAGGGGGCCCTAATGAAAAACTGTTTTTT. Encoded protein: CATSDRGITGGPNEKLFF.

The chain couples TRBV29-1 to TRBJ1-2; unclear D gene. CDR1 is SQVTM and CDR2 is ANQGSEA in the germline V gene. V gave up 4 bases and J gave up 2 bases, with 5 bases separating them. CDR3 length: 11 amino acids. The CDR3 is CSVARNYGYTF. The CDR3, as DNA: TGCAGCGTTGCCCGCAACTATGGCTACACCTTC. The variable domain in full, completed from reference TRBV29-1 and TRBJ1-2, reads SAVISQKPSRDICQRGTSLTIQCQVDSQVTMMFWYRQQPGQSLTLIATANQGSEATYESGFVIDKFPISRPNLTFSTLTVSNMSPEDSSIYLCSVARNYGYTFGSGTRLTVV.

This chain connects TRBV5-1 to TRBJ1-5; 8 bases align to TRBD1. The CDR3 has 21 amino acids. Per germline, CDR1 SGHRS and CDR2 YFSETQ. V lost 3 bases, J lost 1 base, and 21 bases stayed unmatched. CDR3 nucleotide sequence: TGCGCCAGCAGCTCAGGGGGCGTCCCAACCCCATTGCGGCAAAGCAATCAGCCCCAGCATTTT. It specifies CASSSGGVPTPLRQSNQPQHF.

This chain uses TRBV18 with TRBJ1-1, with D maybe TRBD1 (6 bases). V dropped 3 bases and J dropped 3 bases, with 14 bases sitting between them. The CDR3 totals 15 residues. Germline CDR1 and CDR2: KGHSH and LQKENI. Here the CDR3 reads CASSPAGGGDTEAFF. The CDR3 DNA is TGTGCCAGCTCACCGGCAGGAGGGGGGGACACTGAAGCTTTCTTT.

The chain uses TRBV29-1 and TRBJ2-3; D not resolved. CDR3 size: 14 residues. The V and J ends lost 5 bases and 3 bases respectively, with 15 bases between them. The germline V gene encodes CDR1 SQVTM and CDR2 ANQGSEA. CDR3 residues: CSVQFTMGTDTQYF. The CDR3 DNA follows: TGCAGCGTTCAATTCACAATGGGGACAGATACGCAGTATTTT.

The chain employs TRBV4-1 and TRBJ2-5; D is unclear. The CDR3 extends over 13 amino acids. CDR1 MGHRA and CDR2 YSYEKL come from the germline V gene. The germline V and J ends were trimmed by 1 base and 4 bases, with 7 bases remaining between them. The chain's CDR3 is CASSQGARETQYF. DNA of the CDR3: TGCGCCAGCAGCCAAGGAGCCCGAGAGACCCAGTACTTC.

The CDR3 spells CASSPGGGGAWNTQYF. CDR3 coding DNA: TGCGCCAGCAGCCCTGGCGGCGGGGGGGCCTGGAATACCCAGTACTTC. The V and J genes are TRBV5-1 and TRBJ2-5; 9 bases align to TRBD2. After removal of 4 bases from V and 8 bases from J, the junction contained 15 bases not matched to a gene. The CDR3 has 16 residues. CDR1 is SGHRS and CDR2 is YFSETQ in the germline V gene.

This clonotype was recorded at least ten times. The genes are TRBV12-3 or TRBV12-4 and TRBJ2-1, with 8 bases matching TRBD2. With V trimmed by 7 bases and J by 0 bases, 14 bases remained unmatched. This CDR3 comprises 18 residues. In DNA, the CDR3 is TGTGCCAGCATCAGTCGAGCGGGGGCAGGCGGCTCCTACAATGAGCAGTTCTTC. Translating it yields CASISRAGAGGSYNEQFF.

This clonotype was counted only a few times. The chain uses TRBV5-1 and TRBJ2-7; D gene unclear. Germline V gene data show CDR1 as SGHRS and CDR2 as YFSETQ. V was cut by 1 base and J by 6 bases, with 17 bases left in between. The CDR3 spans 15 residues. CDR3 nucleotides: TGCGCCAGCAGCTTGAGAGAACCCGGTCGGGCCGAGCAGTACTTC. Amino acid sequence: CASSLREPGRAEQYF.

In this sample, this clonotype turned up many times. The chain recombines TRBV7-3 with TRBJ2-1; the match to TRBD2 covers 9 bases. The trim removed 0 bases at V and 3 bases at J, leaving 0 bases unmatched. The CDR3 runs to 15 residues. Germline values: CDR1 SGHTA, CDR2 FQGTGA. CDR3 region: CASSLTRGGYNEQFF. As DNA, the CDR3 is TGTGCCAGCAGCTTAACGCGGGGGGGCTACAATGAGCAGTTCTTC.

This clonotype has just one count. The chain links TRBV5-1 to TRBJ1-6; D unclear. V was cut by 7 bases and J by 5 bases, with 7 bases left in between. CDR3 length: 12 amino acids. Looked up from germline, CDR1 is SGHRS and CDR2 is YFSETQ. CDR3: CASQADNSPLHF. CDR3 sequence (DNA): TGCGCCAGCCAAGCCGATAATTCACCCCTCCACTTT.

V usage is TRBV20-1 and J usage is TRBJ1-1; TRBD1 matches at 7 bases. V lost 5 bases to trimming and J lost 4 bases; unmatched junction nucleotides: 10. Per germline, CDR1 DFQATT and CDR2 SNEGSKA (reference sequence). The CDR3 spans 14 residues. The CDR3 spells CSASVPGQATEAFF. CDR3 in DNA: TGCAGTGCTTCAGTCCCAGGACAGGCCACTGAAGCTTTCTTT.

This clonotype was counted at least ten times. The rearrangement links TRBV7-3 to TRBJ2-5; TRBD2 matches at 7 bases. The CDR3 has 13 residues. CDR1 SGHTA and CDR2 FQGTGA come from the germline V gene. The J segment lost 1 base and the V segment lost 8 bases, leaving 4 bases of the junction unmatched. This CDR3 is CASGSGAQETQYF. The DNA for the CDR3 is TGTGCCAGCGGGAGCGGGGCCCAAGAGACCCAGTACTTC. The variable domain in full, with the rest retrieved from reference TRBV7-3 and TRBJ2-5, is GAGVSQTPSNKVTEKGKYVELRCDPISGHTALYWYRQSLGQGPEFLIYFQGTGAADDSGLPNDRFFAVRPEGSVSTLKIQRTERGDSAVYLCASGSGAQETQYFGPGTRLLVL.

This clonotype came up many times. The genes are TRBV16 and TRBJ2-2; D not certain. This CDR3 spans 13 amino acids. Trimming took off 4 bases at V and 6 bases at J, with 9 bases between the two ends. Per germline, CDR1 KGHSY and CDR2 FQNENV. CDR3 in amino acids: CASSRVSSGELFF. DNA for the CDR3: TGTGCCAGCAGCCGGGTTTCATCCGGGGAGCTGTTTTTT.

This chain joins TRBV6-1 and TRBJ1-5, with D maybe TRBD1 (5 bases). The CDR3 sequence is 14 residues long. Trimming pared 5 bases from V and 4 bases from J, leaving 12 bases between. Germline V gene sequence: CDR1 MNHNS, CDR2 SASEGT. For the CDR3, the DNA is TGTGCCAGCAGTATTCACGGGGGGAATCAGCCCCAGCATTTT. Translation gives CASSIHGGNQPQHF.

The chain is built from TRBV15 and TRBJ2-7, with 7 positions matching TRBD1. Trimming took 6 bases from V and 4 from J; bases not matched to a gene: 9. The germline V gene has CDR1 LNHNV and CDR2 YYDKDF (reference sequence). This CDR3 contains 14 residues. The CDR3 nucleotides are TGTGCCACCAGTTCATCGGGACAGTTTTACGAGCAGTACTTC. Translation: CATSSSGQFYEQYF.

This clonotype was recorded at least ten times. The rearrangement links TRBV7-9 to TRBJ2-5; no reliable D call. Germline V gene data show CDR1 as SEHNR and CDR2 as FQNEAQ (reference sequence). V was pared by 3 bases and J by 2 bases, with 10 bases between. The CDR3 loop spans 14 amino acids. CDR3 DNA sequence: TGTGCCAGCAGCTTTTCTTCCGGGCAAGAGACCCAGTACTTC. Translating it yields CASSFSSGQETQYF.